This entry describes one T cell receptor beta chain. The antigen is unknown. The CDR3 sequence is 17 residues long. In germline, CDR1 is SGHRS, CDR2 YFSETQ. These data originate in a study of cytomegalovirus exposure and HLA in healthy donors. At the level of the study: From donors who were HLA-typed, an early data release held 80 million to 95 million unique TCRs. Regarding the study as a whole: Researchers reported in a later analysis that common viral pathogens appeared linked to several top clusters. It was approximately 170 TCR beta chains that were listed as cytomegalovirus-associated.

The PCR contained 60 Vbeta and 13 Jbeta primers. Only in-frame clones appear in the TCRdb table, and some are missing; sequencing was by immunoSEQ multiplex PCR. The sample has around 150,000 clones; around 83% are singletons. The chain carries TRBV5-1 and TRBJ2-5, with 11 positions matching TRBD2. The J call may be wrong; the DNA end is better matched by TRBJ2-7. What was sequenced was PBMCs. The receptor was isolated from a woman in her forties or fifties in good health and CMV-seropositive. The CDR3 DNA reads TGCGCCAGCAGCTTGGGGGCCTCGGGACTAGCGGACTACGAGCAGTACTTC. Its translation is CASSLGASGLADYEQYF.